Listed below are T cell receptor beta chains from one sample, sequenced in a study of T cells after posttransplantation cyclophosphamide. TCRdb keeps only in-frame clones here, not all; method: immunoSEQ multiplex PCR. The repertoire holds about 32,000 clones, with 91% as singletons. Sequencing was performed on naive CD4+ T cells sorted from blood. All receptors derive from a man aged 30 to 39 in good health and a related stem cell transplant donor. CDR3s include the opening cysteine and the closing phenylalanine or tryptophan. The D gene is left open where the match is weak. Part of the rows lack a size; the others show once, few, many or a class for expanded clones.

CDR3	DNA	V	length	D	J	size
CASSPTSPETQYF	TGTGCCAGCAGCCCGACTAGCCCGGAGACCCAGTACTTC	TRBV7-9	13	TRBD2	TRBJ2-5	NA
CASSAQGEGEQYF	TGTGCCAGCAGTGCACAGGGGGAAGGCGAGCAGTACTTC	TRBV2	13	TRBD1	TRBJ2-7	few
CASTEGGRKNIQYF	TGTGCCAGCACCGAGGGGGGGCGCAAAAACATTCAGTACTTC	TRBV6-5	14	NA	TRBJ2-4	once
CASSPTVNTEAFF	TGTGCCAGCAGTCCGACAGTGAACACTGAAGCTTTCTTT	TRBV7-3	13	NA	TRBJ1-1	once
CASSRWAGSSGAITDTQYF	TGTGCCAGCAGCCGATGGGCGGGATCTAGCGGAGCCATCACAGATACGCAGTATTTT	TRBV14	19	TRBD2	TRBJ2-3	NA
CASSDGSTDTQYF	TGTGCCAGCAGTGATGGCTCCACAGATACGCAGTATTTT	TRBV6-1	13	NA	TRBJ2-3	NA
CATSRDQGGYEQYF	TGTGCCACCAGCAGAGATCAGGGGGGCTACGAGCAGTACTTC	TRBV15	14	NA	TRBJ2-7	NA
CASSQGGGRNTIYF	TGTGCCAGCAGCCAAGGGGGGGGCCGAAACACCATATATTTT	TRBV11-3	14	NA	TRBJ1-3	few
CAWSKSSGTWYNEQFF	TGTGCCTGGAGTAAATCTAGCGGGACGTGGTACAATGAGCAGTTCTTC	TRBV30	16	TRBD2	TRBJ2-1	NA
CAEGGSGDTGELFF	TGTGCCGAAGGGGGTAGCGGGGACACCGGGGAGCTGTTTTTT	TRBV21-1	14	NA	TRBJ2-2	NA
CASRNPGYTEAFF	TGCGCCAGCAGAAACCCAGGTTACACTGAAGCTTTCTTT	TRBV4-1	13	NA	TRBJ1-1	NA
CASSSYDRVAAFF	TGTGCCAGCAGCTCCTACGACAGGGTTGCAGCTTTCTTT	TRBV7-9	13	TRBD1	TRBJ1-1	few
CASTRERNTIYF	TGTGCCAGCACAAGAGAACGAAACACCATATATTTT	TRBV2	12	NA	TRBJ1-3	few
CASSSDSWGETQYF	TGTGCCAGCAGCTCGGACTCGTGGGGAGAGACCCAGTACTTC	TRBV9	14	NA	TRBJ2-5	NA
CASSDPRGNTEAFF	TGTGCCAGCAGTGACCCCCGGGGGAACACTGAAGCTTTCTTT	TRBV2	14	NA	TRBJ1-1	NA
CASSPPRGASWYEQYF	TGTGCCAGCAGCCCACCCAGGGGCGCCTCTTGGTACGAGCAGTACTTC	TRBV5-6	16	NA	TRBJ2-7	NA
CASSQRDRGDAQYF	TGTGCCAGCAGCCAGCGGGACAGGGGCGACGCGCAGTACTTC	TRBV4-2	14	TRBD1	TRBJ2-7	NA
CASSPEGPGRDYGYTF	TGTGCCAGCAGCCCCGAAGGTCCGGGCAGGGACTATGGCTACACCTTC	TRBV5-6	16	NA	TRBJ1-2	NA
CSVGGGGSNEKLFF	TGCAGCGTTGGCGGCGGCGGTTCTAATGAAAAACTGTTTTTT	TRBV29-1	14	NA	TRBJ1-4	NA
CASSVAGSEAFF	TGTGCCAGCAGCGTAGCCGGTAGTGAAGCTTTCTTT	TRBV9	12	NA	TRBJ1-1	NA
CASSYSTGEGGELFF	TGTGCCAGCAGTTACTCTACGGGGGAGGGCGGGGAGCTGTTTTTT	TRBV6-6	15	TRBD2	TRBJ2-2	NA
CASGLGTGASGAGTQYF	TGTGCTAGTGGTTTAGGGACAGGGGCCTCCGGGGCGGGGACCCAGTACTTC	TRBV12-5	17	TRBD1	TRBJ2-5	NA
CAISLLDGVRTEAFF	TGTGCCATCAGTCTCCTAGACGGGGTACGGACTGAAGCTTTCTTT	TRBV10-3	15	NA	TRBJ1-1	few
CASSADWSTGELFF	TGTGCCAGCAGTGCCGACTGGAGCACCGGGGAGCTGTTTTTT	TRBV25-1	14	NA	TRBJ2-2	NA
CASSRGNSGGETQYF	TGTGCCAGCAGCCGAGGAAATAGCGGTGGGGAGACCCAGTACTTC	TRBV9	15	NA	TRBJ2-5	NA
CASSRAGTGTYEQYF	TGTGCCAGCAGTCGCGCCGGGACAGGGACCTACGAGCAGTACTTC	TRBV6-5	15	TRBD1	TRBJ2-7	NA
CASSRDTEAFF	TGTGCCAGCAGTAGAGACACTGAAGCTTTCTTT	TRBV6-5	11	NA	TRBJ1-1	few
CASSSFEGAGYGYTF	TGTGCCAGCAGCTCGTTTGAGGGAGCGGGCTATGGCTACACCTTC	TRBV7-9	15	NA	TRBJ1-2	NA
CASSLVRGNTDTQYF	TGTGCCAGCAGCTTAGTACGGGGAAACACAGATACGCAGTATTTT	TRBV7-6	15	NA	TRBJ2-3	NA
CASSLWENPYGYTF	TGTGCCAGCAGCTTATGGGAGAACCCCTATGGCTACACCTTC	TRBV13	14	NA	TRBJ1-2	once
CASSQGHRPEHEQYF	TGTGCCAGCAGCCAAGGACATAGACCAGAGCACGAGCAGTACTTC	TRBV4-2	15	NA	TRBJ2-7	NA
CASSLTGTGLYGYTF	TGTGCCAGCAGCTTAACAGGGACAGGTTTATATGGCTACACCTTC	TRBV7-3	15	TRBD1	TRBJ1-2	NA
CASSFGTGIAYEQYF	TGTGCCAGCAGCTTCGGGACAGGGATTGCCTACGAGCAGTACTTC	TRBV13	15	TRBD1	TRBJ2-7	NA
CASSKARSRDTQNSPLHF	TGTGCCAGCAGCAAAGCGCGTTCTCGGGACACACAAAATTCACCCCTCCACTTT	TRBV21-1	18	NA	TRBJ1-6	NA
CASSPGGNTEAFF	TGTGCCAGCAGCCCAGGTGGGAACACTGAAGCTTTCTTT	TRBV11-3	13	NA	TRBJ1-1	NA
CASSPGSEPQHF	TGTGCCAGCAGCCCGGGTTCGGAGCCCCAGCATTTT	TRBV5-5	12	NA	TRBJ1-5	NA
CASHLGTVNTEAFF	TGTGCCAGCCACCTTGGGACAGTGAACACTGAAGCTTTCTTT	TRBV19	14	TRBD1	TRBJ1-1	NA
CASSPGTGSSYNSPLHF	TGTGCCAGCAGCCCCGGGACAGGCAGCTCCTATAATTCACCCCTCCACTTT	TRBV7-9	17	TRBD1	TRBJ1-6	NA
CASSPPGGGGNQPQHF	TGTGCCAGCTCACCACCAGGAGGGGGCGGCAATCAGCCCCAGCATTTT	TRBV18	16	TRBD1	TRBJ1-5	NA
CASSLTNARDTEAFF	TGTGCCAGCTCACTCACGAACGCGAGGGACACTGAAGCTTTCTTT	TRBV18	15	NA	TRBJ1-1	NA